This entry is about one T cell receptor (beta chain). These data come from a study of shared clonotypes between healthy human individuals. V was pared by 6 bases and J by 0 bases, with 9 bases between. The CDR3 is 14 residues long. The germline V gene encodes CDR1 SNHLY and CDR2 FYNNEI. The data were produced by immunoSEQ multiplex PCR, yet TCRdb's version contains in-frame clones alone and is incomplete. Of about 2.3 million clones listed, roughly 92% were seen once; the top ten hold around 0.4%. The sequence came from a young man in good health. Some clones in this sample may be carry-over from other donors' samples. The chain recombines TRBV2 with TRBJ1-5, with D perhaps matching TRBD1 (6 bases). Sequenced input: naive CD4+ T cells from PBMCs. Subset defined: CD45RA+ positively selected. Here the CDR3 reads CASRATGSNQPQHF. The CDR3 coding sequence is TGTGCCAGCAGGGCGACAGGTAGCAATCAGCCCCAGCATTTT.